The 9 T cell receptor beta chains given below trace back to one sample, sequenced in a study of identical twins' blood T cells. Via MiXCR, TCRdb re-called the 5' RACE reads, giving one row per CDR3 protein. The sample records roughly 380,000 distinct CDR3 sequences, over 25% being singletons. Sequencing was performed on PBMCs. The receptors were sampled from a woman aged 18-50 years in good health.

The J gene is TRBJ2-7, the V gene TRBV10-3; TRBD1 matches at 7 bases. This CDR3 comprises 13 residues. Germline trimming cut 8 bases from V and 4 bases from J; bases unmatched to any gene: 8. In germline, CDR1 is ENHRY, CDR2 SYGVKD. The CDR3 here is CAIAWDRPYEQYF. Written as DNA, the CDR3 is TGTGCCATCGCCTGGGACAGACCTTACGAGCAGTACTTC.

The chain links TRBV27 to TRBJ1-5; D remains unclear. The V gene's germline CDR1 is MNHEY and CDR2 SMNVEV (reference sequence). The V gene lost 7 bases and the J gene lost 4 bases, with 14 bases spanning the gap. The CDR3 has 14 amino acids. CDR3 DNA: TGTGCCAGCACCCTTGGCGGATTTAATCAGCCCCAGCATTTT. Translated: CASTLGGFNQPQHF.

This clonotype was detected ten times or more. The V gene is TRBV11-2, the J gene TRBJ1-1, with D perhaps TRBD1 (5 bases). Germline V gene data show CDR1 as SGHAT and CDR2 as FQNNGV. The ends were cut back, 4 bases at V and 1 base at J, with 10 bases in the middle. The CDR3 has 14 amino acids. As DNA, the CDR3 is TGTGCCAGCAGCTACGGAGACAGGAACACTGAAGCTTTCTTT. Protein product: CASSYGDRNTEAFF. The whole variable domain, filled in from reference TRBV11-2 and TRBJ1-1, reads EAGVAQSPRYKIIEKRQSVAFWCNPISGHATLYWYQQILGQGPKLLIQFQNNGVVDDSQLPKDRFSAERLKGVDSTLKIQPAKLEDSAVYLCASSYGDRNTEAFFGQGTRLTVV.

This clonotype was counted once. A clone one base away is much larger, so this may be a read error. The conserved closing phenylalanine or tryptophan is absent in this CDR3, likely reflecting a read error. The chain has TRBV6-5 and TRBJ1-2, with no clear D. This CDR3 is built from 13 residues. Germline V gene data show CDR1 as MNHEY and CDR2 as SVGAGI. The V end was cut by 4 bases, the J end by 2 bases, with 8 bases between. This CDR3 reads CASSSAPNYGYTL. The CDR3, as DNA: TGTGCCAGCAGTTCAGCTCCAAACTATGGCTACACCCTC.

This clonotype came up a few times. The junction shows a germline mismatch at one end, possibly a read error. The V and J genes are TRBV11-2 and TRBJ1-2; weak D call: TRBD1 (6 bases). The CDR3 totals 17 residues. CDR1 and CDR2 from the germline V gene are SGHAT and FQNNGV. This CDR3 reads CTSSLDSGIGGDYGYTF. CDR3 DNA sequence: TGTACCAGCAGCTTAGATTCTGGAATTGGGGGCGACTATGGCTACACCTTC.

This clonotype was observed a handful of times. The rearrangement joins TRBV6-2 or TRBV6-3 to TRBJ2-1, with D possibly matching TRBD1 (5 bases). Germline V gene lookup returns CDR1 MNHEY and CDR2 SVGEGT. This CDR3 has 14 amino acids. The V end was cut by 7 bases, the J end by 0 bases, with 10 bases between. Here the CDR3 reads CASKGLPSYNEQFF. CDR3 sequence (DNA): TGTGCCAGCAAGGGGTTACCCTCCTACAATGAGCAGTTCTTC.

The genes are TRBV7-2 and TRBJ2-7; 13 nucleotides agree with TRBD2. The CDR3 has 19 residues. The V gene end was trimmed by 5 bases and the J gene end by 0 bases; junction bases not matched to a gene: 13. In germline, CDR1 is SGHTA, CDR2 FQGNSA. This CDR3 is CASSPRLAGGLDSSYEQYF. DNA for the CDR3: TGTGCCAGCAGCCCGAGACTAGCGGGAGGCCTTGATAGCTCCTACGAGCAGTACTTC.

The V and J genes are TRBV5-1 and TRBJ1-1, with D hard to call. This CDR3 has 14 amino acids. CDR1 is SGHRS and CDR2 is YFSETQ in the germline V gene. V was shortened by 0 bases and J by 0 bases, with 6 bases between the two germline ends. The CDR3 bases are TGCGCCAGCAGCTTGGCCGCCGTGAACACTGAAGCTTTCTTT. This translates into CASSLAAVNTEAFF. Combining the CDR3 with reference TRBV5-1 and TRBJ1-1 gives the whole variable domain KAGVTQTPRYLIKTRGQQVTLSCSPISGHRSVSWYQQTPGQGLQFLFEYFSETQRNKGNFPGRFSGRQFSNSRSEMNVSTLELGDSALYLCASSLAAVNTEAFFGQGTRLTVV.

In the case of this clonotype: A single base separates this from a much larger clone, so it may be a read error. The chain carries TRBV29-1 and TRBJ2-2; D unresolved. The CDR3 is 12 amino acids. Germline values: CDR1 SQVTM, CDR2 ANQGSEA. Trimming removed 3 bases from V and 5 bases from J, with 7 bases in between. CDR3 DNA sequence: TGCAGCGTTGACATGGGAACCGGGGAGCTGTTTTTT. Its translation: CSVDMGTGELFF.